What follows is one T cell receptor (beta chain) and its context. What it binds is unknown. The data stem from a study of shared clonotypes between healthy human individuals. Only in-frame clones appear in the TCRdb table, and some are missing; sequencing was by immunoSEQ multiplex PCR. The sample shows 450,000 to 500,000 clones, 60% to 80% of them seen only once. The study's findings and limits: In this cohort, only blood was sampled, and tissue repertoires likely differ.

Material for sequencing was PBMCs. This clonotype was obtained from a woman aged 40-49 years in good health. Some clones in this sample may be carry-over from other donors' samples.

CDR3 nucleotide sequence: TGTGCTAGTGGACGCCCCTTAGACAGGGGCTTCGGCTACACCTTC. Translation gives CASGRPLDRGFGYTF. This chain uses TRBV12-5 with TRBJ1-2; TRBD1 aligns across 8 bases. This CDR3 has 15 residues. Germline V CDR1 and CDR2: LGHNT, FRNRAP. Germline trimming cut 6 bases from V and 8 bases from J; bases unmatched to any gene: 14.